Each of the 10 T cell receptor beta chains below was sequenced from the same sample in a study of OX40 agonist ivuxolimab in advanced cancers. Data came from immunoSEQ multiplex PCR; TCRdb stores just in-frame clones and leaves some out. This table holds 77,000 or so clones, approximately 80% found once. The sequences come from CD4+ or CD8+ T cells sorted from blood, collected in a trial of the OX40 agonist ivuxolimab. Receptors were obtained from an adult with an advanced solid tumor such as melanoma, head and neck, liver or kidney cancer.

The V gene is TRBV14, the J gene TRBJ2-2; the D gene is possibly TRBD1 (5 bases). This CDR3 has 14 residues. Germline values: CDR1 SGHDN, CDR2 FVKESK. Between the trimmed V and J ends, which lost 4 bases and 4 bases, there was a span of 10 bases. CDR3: CASSPARATGELFF. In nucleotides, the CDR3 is TGTGCCAGCAGCCCGGCCAGGGCCACCGGGGAGCTGTTTTTT.

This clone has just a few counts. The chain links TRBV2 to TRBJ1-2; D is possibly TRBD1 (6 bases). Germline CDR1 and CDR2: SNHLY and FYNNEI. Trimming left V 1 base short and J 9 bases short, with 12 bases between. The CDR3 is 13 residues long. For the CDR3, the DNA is TGTGCCAGCAGTGAAGGGACAGCTATACGCTACACCTTC. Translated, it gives CASSEGTAIRYTF.

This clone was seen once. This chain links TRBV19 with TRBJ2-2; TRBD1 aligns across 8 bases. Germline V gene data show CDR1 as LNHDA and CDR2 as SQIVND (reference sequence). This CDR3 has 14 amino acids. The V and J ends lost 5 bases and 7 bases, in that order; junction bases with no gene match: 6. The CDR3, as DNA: TGTGCCAGTAGTGCGAGACAGGGGCTCGGGGAGCTGTTTTTT. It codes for CASSARQGLGELFF.

CDR3 in amino acids: CASSLVTPRGDTEAFF. The CDR3, as DNA: TGTGCCAGCAGCTTAGTAACGCCTCGAGGGGACACTGAAGCTTTCTTT. J is TRBJ1-1 and V is TRBV7-2; D is possibly TRBD1 (5 bases). In germline, CDR1 is SGHTA, CDR2 FQGNSA. Deletions cut 1 base from V and 3 bases from J, with 15 bases between. The CDR3 has 16 residues.

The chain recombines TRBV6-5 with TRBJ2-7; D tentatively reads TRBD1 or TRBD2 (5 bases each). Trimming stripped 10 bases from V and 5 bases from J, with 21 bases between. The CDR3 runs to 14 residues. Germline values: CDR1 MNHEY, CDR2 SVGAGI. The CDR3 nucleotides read TGTGCCACCAGGCTTGGGGGTCATCCGGACGAGCAGTACTTC. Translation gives CATRLGGHPDEQYF.

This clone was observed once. As DNA, the CDR3 is TGCGCCAGCAGCCCGGGACAGGGGCACAATGAGCAGTTCTTC. Its translation: CASSPGQGHNEQFF. The chain couples TRBV5-1 to TRBJ2-1; TRBD1 matches 10 bases. There are 14 residues in the CDR3. Germline CDR1 SGHRS, CDR2 YFSETQ. J gave up 5 bases and V 4 bases, and 3 bases lay outside the gene matches. The whole variable domain, remainder taken from reference TRBV5-1 and TRBJ2-1, is KAGVTQTPRYLIKTRGQQVTLSCSPISGHRSVSWYQQTPGQGLQFLFEYFSETQRNKGNFPGRFSGRQFSNSRSEMNVSTLELGDSALYLCASSPGQGHNEQFFGPGTRLTVL.

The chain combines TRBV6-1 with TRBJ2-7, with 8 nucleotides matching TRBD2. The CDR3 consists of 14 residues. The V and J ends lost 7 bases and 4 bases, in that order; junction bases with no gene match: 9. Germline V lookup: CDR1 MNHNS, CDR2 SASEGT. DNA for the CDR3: TGTGCCAGCACGATACAACTAGCGGAATACGAGCAGTACTTC. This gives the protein CASTIQLAEYEQYF.

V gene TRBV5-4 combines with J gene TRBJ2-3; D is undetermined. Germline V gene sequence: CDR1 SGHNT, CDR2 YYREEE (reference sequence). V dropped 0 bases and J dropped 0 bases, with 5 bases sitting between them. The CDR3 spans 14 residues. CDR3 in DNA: TGTGCCAGCAGCTTGGGCGGTAGCACAGATACGCAGTATTTT. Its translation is CASSLGGSTDTQYF.

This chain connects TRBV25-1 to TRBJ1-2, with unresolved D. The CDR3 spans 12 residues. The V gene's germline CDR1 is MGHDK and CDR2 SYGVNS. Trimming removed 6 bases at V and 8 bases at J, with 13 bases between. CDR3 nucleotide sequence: TGTGCCAGCAGAGTACGCCTGGGCGGCTACACCTTC. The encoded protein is CASRVRLGGYTF.

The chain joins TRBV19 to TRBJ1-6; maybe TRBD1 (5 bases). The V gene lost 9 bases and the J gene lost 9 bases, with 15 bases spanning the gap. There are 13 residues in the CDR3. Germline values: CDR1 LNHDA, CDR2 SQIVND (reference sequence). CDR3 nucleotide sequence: TGTGCCAGCGGAGGAGTGGGGCTTTCACCCCTCCACTTT. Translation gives CASGGVGLSPLHF.